The clone carrying this T cell receptor (beta chain) was counted between two and nine times. V lost 5 bases and J 1 base, leaving 18 bases between the germline ends. Per the germline V gene, CDR1 is SGHAT and CDR2 is FQNNGV. The CDR3 covers 17 residues. Across fewer than 25 US areas, participants ranged in age from roughly 18 to 95 years. The data stem from a study of blood T cell repertoires in COVID-19. Study-wide background: The origin of the acute and convalescent COVID-19 samples was the United States, Italy and Spain.

The method was immunoSEQ multiplex PCR; TCRdb's version includes in-frame clones alone and lacks a portion of them. Among about 410,000 clones listed, about 90% were seen once. The rearrangement joins TRBV11-2 to TRBJ1-3; TRBD1 is a possible D gene (5 bases). This clonotype was sampled from a woman aged 25 to 45 who had recovered from COVID-19. Sequencing used PBMCs or T cells enriched from blood (not recorded which). The CDR3 loop reads CASSPGVRRGSGNTIYF. The DNA for the CDR3 is TGTGCCAGCAGCCCGGGGGTCCGAAGGGGATCTGGAAACACCATATATTTT.